This T cell receptor (beta chain) was sequenced for a study of siplizumab effects on memory and regulatory T cells. The germline gives CDR1 WNHNN, CDR2 SYGVQD (reference sequence). J lost 0 bases, V lost 8 bases, and 14 bases had no gene match. This CDR3 is 18 amino acids long. This table comes from immunoSEQ multiplex PCR, and its TCRdb copy is limited to in-frame clones, with some not included. The table lists tens of thousands of clones, roughly 93% of them singletons, with 5.5% to 7.5% in the top ten. About this clone itself: Its antigen is currently unknown.

Study-wide results and caveats: There appeared to be greater diversity in naive T cells than in memory cells, and naive T cells seemed major contributors to the alloresponse.

The V and J genes are TRBV10-1 and TRBJ1-5, with 9 positions matching TRBD1. The clonotype originates from a human donor in good health. The sequencing input was CD8+ T cells sorted from blood. CDR3 sequence reads: CASGGALGQGHSNQPQHF. The CDR3 DNA reads as TGCGCCAGCGGCGGGGCACTGGGACAGGGACATAGCAATCAGCCCCAGCATTTT.